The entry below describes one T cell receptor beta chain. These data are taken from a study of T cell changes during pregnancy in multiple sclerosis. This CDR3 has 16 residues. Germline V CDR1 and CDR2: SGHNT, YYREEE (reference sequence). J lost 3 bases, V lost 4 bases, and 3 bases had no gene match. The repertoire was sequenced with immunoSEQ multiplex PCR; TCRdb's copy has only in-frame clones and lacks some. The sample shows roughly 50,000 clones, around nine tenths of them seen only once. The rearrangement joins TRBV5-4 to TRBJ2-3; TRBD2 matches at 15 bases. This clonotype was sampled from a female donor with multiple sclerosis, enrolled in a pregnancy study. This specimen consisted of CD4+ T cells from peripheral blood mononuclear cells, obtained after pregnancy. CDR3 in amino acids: CASSTGTSGRTDTQYF. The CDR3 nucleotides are TGTGCCAGCAGCACTGGGACTAGCGGGAGGACAGATACGCAGTATTTT.